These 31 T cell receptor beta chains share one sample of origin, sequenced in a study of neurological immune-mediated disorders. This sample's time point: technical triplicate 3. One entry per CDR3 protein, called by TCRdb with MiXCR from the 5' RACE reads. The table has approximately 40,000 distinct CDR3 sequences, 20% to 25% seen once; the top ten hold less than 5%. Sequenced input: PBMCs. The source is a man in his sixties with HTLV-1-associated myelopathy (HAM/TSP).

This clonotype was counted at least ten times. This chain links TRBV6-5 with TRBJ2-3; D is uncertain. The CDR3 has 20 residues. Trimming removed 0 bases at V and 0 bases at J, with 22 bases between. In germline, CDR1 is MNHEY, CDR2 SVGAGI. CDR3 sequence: CASSYSPRAGALQSTDTQYF. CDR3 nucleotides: TGTGCCAGCAGTTACTCTCCCCGCGCCGGAGCTTTGCAAAGCACAGATACGCAGTATTTT.

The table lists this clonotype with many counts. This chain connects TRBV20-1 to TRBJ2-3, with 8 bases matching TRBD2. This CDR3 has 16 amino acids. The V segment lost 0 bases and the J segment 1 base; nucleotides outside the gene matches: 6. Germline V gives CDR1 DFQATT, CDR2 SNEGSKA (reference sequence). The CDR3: CSARDLRAGGTDTQYF. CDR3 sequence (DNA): TGCAGTGCTAGAGATCTGAGAGCGGGAGGCACAGATACGCAGTATTTT.

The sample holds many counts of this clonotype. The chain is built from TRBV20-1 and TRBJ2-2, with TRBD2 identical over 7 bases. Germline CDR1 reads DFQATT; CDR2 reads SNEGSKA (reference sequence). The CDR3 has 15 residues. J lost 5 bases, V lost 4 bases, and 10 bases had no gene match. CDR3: CSAKPSGGGTGELFF. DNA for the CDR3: TGCAGTGCTAAACCCAGCGGCGGGGGAACCGGGGAGCTGTTTTTT.

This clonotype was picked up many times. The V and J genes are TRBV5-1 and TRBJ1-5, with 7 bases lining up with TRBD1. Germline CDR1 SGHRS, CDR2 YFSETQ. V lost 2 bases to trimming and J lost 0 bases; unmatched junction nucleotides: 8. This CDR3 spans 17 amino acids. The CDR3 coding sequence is TGCGCCAGCAGCTTTGACAGGGATTTCTATAGCAATCAGCCCCAGCATTTT. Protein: CASSFDRDFYSNQPQHF.

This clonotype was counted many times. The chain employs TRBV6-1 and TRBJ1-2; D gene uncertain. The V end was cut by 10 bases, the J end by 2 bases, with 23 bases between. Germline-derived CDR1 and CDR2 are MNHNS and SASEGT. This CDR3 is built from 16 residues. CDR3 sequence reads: CATSERLSPANYGYTF. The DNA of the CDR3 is TGTGCCACGTCCGAGAGGCTCTCTCCGGCCAACTATGGCTACACCTTC.

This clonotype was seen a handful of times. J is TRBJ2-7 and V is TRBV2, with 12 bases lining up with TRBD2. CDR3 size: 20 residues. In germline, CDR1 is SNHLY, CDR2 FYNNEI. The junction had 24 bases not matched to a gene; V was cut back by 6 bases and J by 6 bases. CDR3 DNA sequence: TGTGCCAGCAGGGGTTTAACACAGGGGCGCAGGACTAGCGGGGCCGGCGAGCAGTACTTC. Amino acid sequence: CASRGLTQGRRTSGAGEQYF.

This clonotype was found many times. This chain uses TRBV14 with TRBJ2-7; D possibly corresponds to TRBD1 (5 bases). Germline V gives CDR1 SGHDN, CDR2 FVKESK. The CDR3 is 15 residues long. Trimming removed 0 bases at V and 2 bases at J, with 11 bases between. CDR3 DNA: TGTGCCAGCAGCCAAGATTGGGCCAGGGCCTACGAGCAGTACTTC. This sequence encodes CASSQDWARAYEQYF.

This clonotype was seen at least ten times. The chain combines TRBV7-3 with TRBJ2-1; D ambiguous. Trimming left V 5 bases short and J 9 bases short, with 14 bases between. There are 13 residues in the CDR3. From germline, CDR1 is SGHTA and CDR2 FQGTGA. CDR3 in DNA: TGTGCCAGCAGCCCGGGCGTGGTTACTGAGCAGTTCTTC. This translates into CASSPGVVTEQFF.

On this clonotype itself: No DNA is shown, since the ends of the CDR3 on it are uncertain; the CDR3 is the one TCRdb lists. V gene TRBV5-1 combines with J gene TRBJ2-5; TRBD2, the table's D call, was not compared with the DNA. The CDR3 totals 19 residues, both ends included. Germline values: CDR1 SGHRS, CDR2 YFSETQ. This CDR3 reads CASSFYICSARVGVETQYF.

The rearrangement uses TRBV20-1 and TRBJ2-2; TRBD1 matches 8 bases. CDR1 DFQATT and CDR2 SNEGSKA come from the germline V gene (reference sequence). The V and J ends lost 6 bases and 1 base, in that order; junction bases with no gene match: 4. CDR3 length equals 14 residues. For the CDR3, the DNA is TGCAGTGCAAAAGGACAGGGGAACACCGGGGAGCTGTTTTTT. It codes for CSAKGQGNTGELFF.

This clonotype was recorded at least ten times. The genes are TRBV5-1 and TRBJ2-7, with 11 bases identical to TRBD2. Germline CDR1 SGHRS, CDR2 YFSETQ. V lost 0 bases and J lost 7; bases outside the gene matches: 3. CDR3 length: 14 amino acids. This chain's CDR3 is CASSLGASGREQYF. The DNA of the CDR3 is TGCGCCAGCAGCTTGGGTGCTAGCGGGAGGGAGCAGTACTTC.

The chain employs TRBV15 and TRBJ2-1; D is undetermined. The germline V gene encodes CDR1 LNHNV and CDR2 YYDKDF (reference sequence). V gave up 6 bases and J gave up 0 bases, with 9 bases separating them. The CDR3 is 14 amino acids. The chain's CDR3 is CATSLRSSYNEQFF. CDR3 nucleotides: TGTGCCACCAGTCTCCGGTCCTCCTACAATGAGCAGTTCTTC.

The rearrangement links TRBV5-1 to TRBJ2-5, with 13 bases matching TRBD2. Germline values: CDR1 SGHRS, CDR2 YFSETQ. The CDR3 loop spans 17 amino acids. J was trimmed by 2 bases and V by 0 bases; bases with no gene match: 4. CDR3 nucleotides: TGCGCCAGCAGCTTGGCAGGACTAGCGGGGGTTCAAGAGACCCAGTACTTC. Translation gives CASSLAGLAGVQETQYF.

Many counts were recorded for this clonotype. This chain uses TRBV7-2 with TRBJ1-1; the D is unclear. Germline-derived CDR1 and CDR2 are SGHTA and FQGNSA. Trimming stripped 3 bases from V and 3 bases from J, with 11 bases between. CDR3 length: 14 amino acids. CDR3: CASSFDRGYTEAFF. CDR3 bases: TGTGCCAGCAGCTTCGACCGAGGGTACACTGAAGCTTTCTTT.

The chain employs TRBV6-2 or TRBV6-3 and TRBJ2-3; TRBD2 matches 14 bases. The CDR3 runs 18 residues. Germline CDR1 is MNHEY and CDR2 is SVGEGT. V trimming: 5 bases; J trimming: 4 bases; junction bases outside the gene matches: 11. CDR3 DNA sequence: TGTGCCAGCAGTACCCCTCCGGGACTAGCGGGAGCAGCAGATACGCAGTATTTT. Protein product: CASSTPPGLAGAADTQYF.

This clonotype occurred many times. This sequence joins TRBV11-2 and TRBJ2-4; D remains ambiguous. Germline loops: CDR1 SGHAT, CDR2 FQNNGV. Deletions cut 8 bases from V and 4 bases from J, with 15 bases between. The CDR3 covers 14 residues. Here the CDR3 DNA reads TGTGCCAGCGGATCGGTACGGCATAAAAACATTCAGTACTTC. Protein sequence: CASGSVRHKNIQYF. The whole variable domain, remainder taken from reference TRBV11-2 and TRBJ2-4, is EAGVAQSPRYKIIEKRQSVAFWCNPISGHATLYWYQQILGQGPKLLIQFQNNGVVDDSQLPKDRFSAERLKGVDSTLKIQPAKLEDSAVYLCASGSVRHKNIQYFGAGTRLSVL.

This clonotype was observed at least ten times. CDR3 nucleotide sequence: TGCAGTGCTAGAGAAATGGCAGAAAAACTGTTTTTT. As protein: CSAREMAEKLFF. The chain uses TRBV20-1 and TRBJ1-4; D remains ambiguous. This CDR3 contains 12 residues. Germline V gene data show CDR1 as DFQATT and CDR2 as SNEGSKA (reference sequence). V dropped 0 bases and J dropped 8 bases, with 7 bases sitting between them.

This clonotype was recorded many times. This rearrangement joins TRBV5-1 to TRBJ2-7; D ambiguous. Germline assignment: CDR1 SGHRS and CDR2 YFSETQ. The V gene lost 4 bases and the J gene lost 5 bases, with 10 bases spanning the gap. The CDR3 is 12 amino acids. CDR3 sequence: CASSHEPHEQYF. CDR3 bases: TGCGCCAGCAGCCATGAACCTCACGAGCAGTACTTC.

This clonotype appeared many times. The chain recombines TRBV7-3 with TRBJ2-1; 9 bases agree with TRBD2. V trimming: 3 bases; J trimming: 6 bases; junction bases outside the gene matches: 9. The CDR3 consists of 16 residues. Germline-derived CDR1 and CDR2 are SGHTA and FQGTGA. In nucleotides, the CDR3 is TGTGCCAGCAGCTTGGGGGGCCGACTAGCGGCCAATGAGCAGTTCTTC. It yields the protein CASSLGGRLAANEQFF.

CDR3 sequence (DNA): TGTGCCAGCAGCTTGGGTCCGGCGGGGGTACAGTACTTC. Residues: CASSLGPAGVQYF. The rearrangement uses TRBV5-5 and TRBJ2-7; 7 positions agree with TRBD2. The CDR3 consists of 13 residues. Germline V gives CDR1 SGHKS, CDR2 YYEKEE (reference sequence). V lost 0 bases and J lost 10; bases outside the gene matches: 7.

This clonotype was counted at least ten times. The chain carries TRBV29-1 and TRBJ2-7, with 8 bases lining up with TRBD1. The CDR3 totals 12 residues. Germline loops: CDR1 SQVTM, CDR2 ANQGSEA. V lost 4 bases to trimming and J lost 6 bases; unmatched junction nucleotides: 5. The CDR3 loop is CSVGGQVGEQYF. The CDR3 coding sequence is TGCAGCGTTGGGGGACAGGTCGGCGAGCAGTACTTC.

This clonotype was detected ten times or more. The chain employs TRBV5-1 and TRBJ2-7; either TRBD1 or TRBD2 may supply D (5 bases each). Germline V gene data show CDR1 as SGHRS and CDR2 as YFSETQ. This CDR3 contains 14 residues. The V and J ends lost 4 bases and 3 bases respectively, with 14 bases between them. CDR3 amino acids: CASSTSGPDYEQYF. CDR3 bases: TGCGCCAGCAGCACCTCGGGACCGGACTACGAGCAGTACTTC.

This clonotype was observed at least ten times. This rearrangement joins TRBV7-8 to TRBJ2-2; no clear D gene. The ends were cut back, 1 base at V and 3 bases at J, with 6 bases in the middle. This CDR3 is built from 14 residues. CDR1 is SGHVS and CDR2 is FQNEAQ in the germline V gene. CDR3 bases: TGTGCCAGCAGCTTAGGGACCTACACCGGGGAGCTGTTTTTT. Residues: CASSLGTYTGELFF.

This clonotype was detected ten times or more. This CDR3 reads CASSLDSQGPDTQYF. CDR3 nucleotide sequence: TGCGCCAGCAGCTTGGACTCCCAAGGCCCAGATACGCAGTATTTT. The genes are TRBV5-1 and TRBJ2-3, with D hard to call. Germline CDR1 reads SGHRS; CDR2 reads YFSETQ. The CDR3 is made up of 15 amino acids. Deletions cut 0 bases from V and 4 bases from J, with 12 bases between. Looking up the rest from reference TRBV5-1 and TRBJ2-3 gives the full variable domain: KAGVTQTPRYLIKTRGQQVTLSCSPISGHRSVSWYQQTPGQGLQFLFEYFSETQRNKGNFPGRFSGRQFSNSRSEMNVSTLELGDSALYLCASSLDSQGPDTQYFGPGTRLTVL.

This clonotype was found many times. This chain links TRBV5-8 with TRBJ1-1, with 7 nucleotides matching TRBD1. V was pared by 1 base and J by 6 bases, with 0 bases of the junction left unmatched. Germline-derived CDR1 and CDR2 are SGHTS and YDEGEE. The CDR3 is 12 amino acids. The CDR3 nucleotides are TGTGCCAGCAGCTTGACAGGGGCTGAAGCTTTCTTT. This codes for CASSLTGAEAFF.

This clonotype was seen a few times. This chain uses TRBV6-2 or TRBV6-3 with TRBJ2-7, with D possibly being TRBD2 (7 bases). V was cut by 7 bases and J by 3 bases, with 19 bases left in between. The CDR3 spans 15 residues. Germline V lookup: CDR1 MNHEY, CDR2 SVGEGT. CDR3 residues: CASIPGRQGFYEQYF. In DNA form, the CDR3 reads TGTGCCAGCATCCCCGGGAGGCAGGGGTTCTACGAGCAGTACTTC.

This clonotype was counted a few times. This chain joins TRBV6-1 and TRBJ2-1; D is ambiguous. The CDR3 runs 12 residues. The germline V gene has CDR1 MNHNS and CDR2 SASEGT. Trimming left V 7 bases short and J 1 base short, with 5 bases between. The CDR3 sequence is CASIKSYNEQFF. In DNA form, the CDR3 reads TGTGCCAGCATCAAATCCTACAATGAGCAGTTCTTC.

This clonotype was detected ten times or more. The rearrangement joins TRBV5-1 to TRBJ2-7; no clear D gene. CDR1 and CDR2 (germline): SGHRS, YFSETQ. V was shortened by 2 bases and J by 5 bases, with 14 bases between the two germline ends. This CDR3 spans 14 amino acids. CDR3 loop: CASSLGAPADEQYF. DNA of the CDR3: TGCGCCAGCAGCTTAGGAGCTCCGGCGGACGAGCAGTACTTC.

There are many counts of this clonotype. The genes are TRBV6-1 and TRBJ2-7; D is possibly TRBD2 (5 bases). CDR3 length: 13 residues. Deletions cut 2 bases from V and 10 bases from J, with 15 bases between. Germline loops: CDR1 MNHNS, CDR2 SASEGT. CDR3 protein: CASSETLEAPQYF. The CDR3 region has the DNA TGTGCCAGCAGTGAAACCTTGGAGGCCCCCCAGTACTTC.

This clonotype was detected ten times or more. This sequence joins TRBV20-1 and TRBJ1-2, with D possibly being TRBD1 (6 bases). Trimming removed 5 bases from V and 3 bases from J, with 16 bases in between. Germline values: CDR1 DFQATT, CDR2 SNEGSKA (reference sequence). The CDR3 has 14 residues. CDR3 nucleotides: TGCAGTGCTGGAGGGCTACAGGGTGACTATGGCTACACCTTC. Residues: CSAGGLQGDYGYTF.

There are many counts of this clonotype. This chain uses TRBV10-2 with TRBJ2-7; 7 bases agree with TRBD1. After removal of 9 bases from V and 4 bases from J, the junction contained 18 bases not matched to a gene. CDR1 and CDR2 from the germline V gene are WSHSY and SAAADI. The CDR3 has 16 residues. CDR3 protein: CASSRGPSGTAYEQYF. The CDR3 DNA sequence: TGCGCCAGTTCCCGGGGACCATCCGGGACAGCATACGAGCAGTACTTC.